These T cell receptor beta chains were read from a single sample in a study of blood T cell repertoires in COVID-19. TCRdb's table, derived via immunoSEQ multiplex PCR, lists solely in-frame clones and lacks some. The sample has 30,000 to 40,000 clones, more than 80% seen once; the top ten hold approximately 15%. Sequencing used peripheral blood. The receptors were sampled from a woman in her 70s with acute or convalescent COVID-19. Each CDR3 is given with its conserved first and last residue. A D gene is named only where the DNA matches it firmly. The listing skips clone size in some rows; elsewhere it reads once, few, many or a size class.

clone_size	v_call	d_call	j_call	cdr3_length	cdr3_aa	cdr3_nt
-	TRBV5-1	TRBD1	TRBJ1-3	17	CASSFDQQGAHGNTIYF	TGCGCCAGCAGCTTCGACCAACAGGGGGCTCATGGAAACACCATATATTTT
-	TRBV3-1/TRBV3-2	TRBD2	TRBJ2-3	17	CASSQDLAGGGTDTQYF	TGTGCCAGCAGCCAAGATTTGGCGGGGGGCGGCACAGATACGCAGTATTTT
-	TRBV5-4	TRBD2	TRBJ2-7	17	CASSLGGLAGVTDEQYF	TGTGCCAGCAGCTTGGGGGGACTAGCGGGAGTTACCGACGAGCAGTACTTC
-	TRBV29-1	-	TRBJ2-2	14	CSAQNKRGTGELFF	TGCAGCGCCCAGAACAAGCGCGGTACCGGGGAGCTGTTTTTT
-	TRBV11-2	TRBD2	TRBJ2-7	15	CASSEGLGFSYEQYF	TGTGCCAGCAGCGAAGGACTAGGGTTCTCCTACGAGCAGTACTTC
-	TRBV18	-	TRBJ2-2	14	CASSPPRGTGELFF	TGTGCCAGCTCACCCCCCAGGGGCACCGGGGAGCTGTTTTTT
-	TRBV6-1	-	TRBJ2-7	15	CASSEAGGYSYEQYF	TGTGCCAGCAGTGAAGCCGGAGGATACTCCTACGAGCAGTACTTC
-	TRBV3-1/TRBV3-2	TRBD2	TRBJ2-1	16	CASSLAAGSNYNEQFF	TGTGCCAGCAGCCTGGCAGCGGGGTCAAACTACAATGAGCAGTTCTTC
-	TRBV5-8	-	TRBJ2-2	16	CASSLVYSTNTGELFF	TGTGCCAGCAGCTTGGTCTACTCGACGAACACCGGGGAGCTGTTTTTT
-	TRBV6-2/TRBV6-3	-	TRBJ2-1	15	CASSYGTSSYNEQFF	TGTGCCAGCAGTTACGGGACAAGCTCCTACAATGAGCAGTTCTTC
-	TRBV5-1	-	TRBJ2-2	14	CASSGLANTGELFF	TGCGCCAGCAGCGGACTCGCGAACACCGGGGAGCTGTTTTTT
-	TRBV29-1	TRBD2	TRBJ2-1	13	CSVGGTSGNEQFF	TGCAGCGTTGGGGGGACTAGCGGGAATGAGCAGTTCTTC
-	TRBV9	TRBD2	TRBJ2-1	17	CASSVASSSGNYNEQFF	TGTGCCAGCAGCGTAGCGTCATCTAGCGGGAACTACAATGAGCAGTTCTTC
-	TRBV7-8	-	TRBJ1-2	19	CASSLMGGAPPLPNYGYTF	TGTGCCAGCAGCTTAATGGGAGGGGCTCCCCCCCTCCCTAACTATGGCTACACCTTC
-	TRBV6-2/TRBV6-3	TRBD2	TRBJ2-3	17	CASSYGSGRANPDTQYF	TGTGCCAGCAGTTACGGAAGCGGGAGGGCCAATCCAGATACGCAGTATTTT
-	TRBV7-9	-	TRBJ1-1	13	CASSSREGTEAFF	TGTGCCAGCAGCTCACGGGAAGGCACTGAAGCTTTCTTT
-	TRBV11-2	TRBD2	TRBJ2-7	15	CASSLEAGVYYEQYF	TGTGCCAGCAGCTTAGAGGCGGGGGTATACTACGAGCAGTACTTC
-	TRBV9	-	TRBJ2-1	16	CASSVGGVQSMNEQFF	TGTGCCAGCAGCGTAGGGGGGGTCCAGTCAATGAATGAGCAGTTCTTC
-	TRBV7-7	TRBD2	TRBJ2-3	15	CASSPLAGGGDTQYF	TGTGCCAGCAGTCCTCTAGCGGGGGGCGGAGATACGCAGTATTTT
-	TRBV13	-	TRBJ2-7	14	CASSFQGVSYEQYF	TGTGCCAGCAGCTTTCAAGGGGTCTCCTACGAGCAGTACTTC
-	TRBV5-4	TRBD2	TRBJ2-3	18	CASSYAGTSGRSADTQYF	TGTGCCAGCAGCTATGCCGGGACTAGCGGGAGGTCTGCAGATACGCAGTATTTT
-	TRBV5-4	TRBD1	TRBJ2-1	15	CASSAGQGAYNEQFF	TGTGCCAGCAGCGCGGGACAGGGGGCCTACAATGAGCAGTTCTTC
-	TRBV5-4	TRBD2	TRBJ2-7	15	CASSLVLAGGHEQYF	TGTGCCAGCAGCTTGGTTCTAGCGGGGGGGCACGAGCAGTACTTC
-	TRBV18	-	TRBJ1-4	15	CASSPPGSGNEKLFF	TGTGCCAGCTCACCTCCTGGATCCGGGAATGAAAAACTGTTTTTT
-	TRBV7-2	-	TRBJ2-7	15	CASSSLPGPPYEQYF	TGTGCCAGCAGCTCCCTCCCTGGGCCCCCCTACGAGCAGTACTTC
-	TRBV24-1	TRBD1	TRBJ1-2	12	CATSGTGYGYTF	TGTGCCACCAGTGGGACAGGGTATGGCTACACCTTC
-	TRBV27	-	TRBJ2-2	16	CASSPLRAWDTGELFF	TGTGCCAGCAGTCCGCTCAGGGCTTGGGACACCGGGGAGCTGTTTTTT
-	TRBV19	-	TRBJ2-2	16	CASSPGHRVYTGELFF	TGTGCCAGTAGTCCTGGGCACAGGGTGTACACCGGGGAGCTGTTTTTT
-	TRBV7-8	-	TRBJ1-1	14	CASSPDSLGTEAFF	TGTGCCAGCAGCCCTGACAGTCTGGGGACTGAAGCTTTCTTT
-	TRBV2	-	TRBJ2-3	13	CASSGRFPDTQYF	TGTGCCAGCAGTGGTCGGTTTCCAGATACGCAGTATTTT
-	TRBV21-1	-	TRBJ2-3	17	CASSKGRLAVSTDTQYF	TGTGCCAGCAGCAAAGGGCGCCTAGCGGTTAGCACAGATACGCAGTATTTT
-	TRBV6-5	-	TRBJ1-2	12	CASSPPGVGYTF	TGTGCCAGCAGTCCTCCCGGGGTCGGCTACACCTTC
-	TRBV30	-	TRBJ1-1	14	CAWTIARENTEAFF	TGTGCCTGGACCATAGCCCGGGAGAACACTGAAGCTTTCTTT
once	TRBV7-8	-	TRBJ1-5	15	CASSLGEHLNQPQHF	TGTGCCAGCAGCTTAGGTGAACACCTTAATCAGCCCCAGCATTTT
-	TRBV12-3/TRBV12-4	-	TRBJ2-3	11	CASSSGDTQYF	TGTGCCAGCAGTTCGGGGGATACGCAGTATTTT
-	TRBV24-1	-	TRBJ2-1	11	CATSRGNEQFF	TGTGCCACCAGCAGGGGCAATGAGCAGTTCTTC
once	TRBV28	TRBD1	TRBJ1-5	20	CASRNAPGQVDFRSNQPQHF	TGTGCCAGCAGAAACGCTCCGGGACAGGTTGACTTTCGTAGCAATCAGCCCCAGCATTTT
-	TRBV28	-	TRBJ2-2	15	CASSQLGLLTGELFF	TGTGCCAGCAGCCAATTGGGACTTCTCACCGGGGAGCTGTTTTTT
-	TRBV27	TRBD1	TRBJ1-2	18	CASSLSISSGDRGYGYTF	TGTGCCAGCAGTTTATCGATAAGTTCCGGGGACAGGGGGTATGGCTACACCTTC
-	TRBV14	-	TRBJ1-4	16	CASSRVLGATNEKLFF	TGTGCCAGCAGCCGCGTACTAGGAGCAACTAATGAAAAACTGTTTTTT
few	TRBV6-1	-	TRBJ1-5	16	CASSEWFGDSNQPQHF	TGTGCCAGCAGTGAATGGTTCGGGGATAGCAATCAGCCCCAGCATTTT
-	TRBV6-2/TRBV6-3	TRBD1	TRBJ1-5	15	CASSWWQGGNQPQHF	TGTGCCAGCAGTTGGTGGCAGGGGGGCAATCAGCCCCAGCATTTT
-	TRBV28	-	TRBJ2-7	11	CASWGVSEQYF	TGTGCCAGTTGGGGGGTTTCCGAGCAGTACTTC
-	TRBV6-5	-	TRBJ1-1	13	CATIRGQGTEAFF	TGTGCCACCATCAGAGGGCAGGGGACTGAAGCTTTCTTT
-	TRBV11-2	TRBD2	TRBJ2-1	16	CASSLEGEGSYNEQFF	TGTGCCAGCAGCTTAGAAGGGGAGGGCTCCTACAATGAGCAGTTCTTC
-	TRBV28	-	TRBJ1-1	16	CASSLVAGSTRTEAFF	TGTGCCAGCAGTTTAGTGGCAGGATCAACTCGGACTGAAGCTTTCTTT
-	TRBV28	-	TRBJ1-2	13	CASSYDRKYGYTF	TGTGCCAGCAGCTATGACAGGAAATATGGCTACACCTTC
once	TRBV3-1/TRBV3-2	-	TRBJ2-2	15	CASSQSNARAGELFF	TGTGCCAGCAGCCAAAGCAACGCTCGTGCCGGGGAGCTGTTTTTT
-	TRBV5-6	TRBD1	TRBJ1-6	18	CASSVSRDRGGGNSPLHF	TGTGCCAGCAGCGTCAGCCGGGACAGGGGGGGAGGGAATTCACCCCTCCACTTT
-	TRBV10-3	TRBD2	TRBJ2-7	18	CAISGALTSGRAPHEQYF	TGTGCCATCAGTGGGGCGCTAACGAGCGGGAGGGCCCCCCACGAGCAGTACTTC
-	TRBV2	TRBD1	TRBJ1-6	15	CASSTGTGGPSPLHF	TGTGCCAGCAGTACCGGGACAGGGGGCCCTTCACCCCTCCACTTT
-	TRBV28	-	TRBJ1-3	14	CASSAGGSGNTIYF	TGTGCCAGCAGTGCGGGGGGCTCTGGAAACACCATATATTTT
-	TRBV7-2	-	TRBJ2-3	15	CASSLVATRTDTQYF	TGTGCCAGCAGCTTAGTAGCGACCCGCACAGATACGCAGTATTTT
-	TRBV7-9	-	TRBJ1-5	15	CASSLGGANNQPQHF	TGTGCCAGCAGCTTAGGTGGGGCGAACAATCAGCCCCAGCATTTT